The T cell receptor beta chain under discussion was sequenced for a study of shared clonotypes between healthy human individuals (dated by TCRdb to about 2020). A note on the overall study: A couple of women and a few men aged 18 to 49 years were included in the cohort. For each donor, three plates each were used for CD4 naive and CD4 memory, two plates were used for CD8 naive, and one plate was used for CD8 memory. To estimate repertoire size and how much clonotypes are shared between individuals, the study performed deep sequencing of blood TCR repertoires from a few healthy adults. To increase sequencing depth and limit assay-specific biases, different laboratories used diverse techniques to prepare libraries and sequence TCR repertoires. Per donor, leukapheresis produced somewhere between about 0.85 and 8.9 billion PBMCs.

TCR CDR3 regions were amplified from genomic DNA by multiplex PCR using the deep immunoSEQ assay. Extracted genomic DNA from each cell subset was spread evenly across all wells of several immunoSEQ 96-well plates, with each plate serving as a replicate. Each replicate PCR for sorted subsets received around 0.2 ug genomic DNA, equal to 28,000 or so T cell genomes. The purified libraries were quantified using a Qubit 3.0 fluorometer, sized with a Bioanalyzer 2100, and then quantified again using the KAPA Library Quantification kit. Every immunoSEQ 96-well plate was sequenced on a dedicated single-read 150-cycle Illumina NextSeq 550 flow cell. As for the authors' bioinformatics: Because only junctional sequences without quality scores were contained in the immunoSEQ output, filtering matching that applied to full-length reads could not be performed. To assign V/J genes and CDR3, sequences were annotated using PyIR, a Python wrapper for IgBLAST v1.9, with IMGT germline references. Any read was removed if the V/J assignment was weak (E-value above 1e-6), the CDR3 was missing, or the read contained stop codons, out-of-frame junctions, or ambiguous translated residues. V3J clonotypes were defined as sequences sharing the same inferred V gene, J gene, and CDR3 amino acid sequence. The percentage overlap between two repertoires was calculated by dividing the number of shared unique clonotypes by the size of the smaller repertoire. RTK rarefaction, the Chao1 estimator, and Recon v2.1 estimates of unobserved clonotypes were used to assess repertoire richness. Generation probabilities were computed with OLGA for all TCRbeta clonotypes obtained by the gDNA method from a handful of donors. This immuneACCESS table, as held by TCRdb, lists in-frame sequences with V and J called but not all clones. Of the missing ones, under half trace to an unresolved V gene in checked studies; the others have no known cause. D and trimming were read from the DNA, whereas the V and J calls and clone size are those reported in that table. The sample profile shows about 1.4 million clones; roughly 97% of them were found once. Approximately 1.1% of the sample is in the top ten clones.

A note on this clone: This clone's antigen is unknown. Per-nucleotide qualities are absent, and no much larger clonotype sits a single base away.

Results the study describes overall, beyond this receptor: Higher generation probabilities were observed for clonotypes shared by all four sorted-subset donors than for non-shared clonotypes. Sharing across a handful of donors was observed for approximately 5% of naive CD4, 3% to 3.5% of naive CD8, 2% to 2.5% of memory CD4, and about 0.38% of memory CD8 clonotypes. Sampling was limited to blood, and TCR repertoires in tissue likely differ from TCR repertoires in blood. Larger estimated clonotype richness was generally found for naive subsets than for memory subsets. Rarefaction of sorted-subset datasets indicated incomplete sequencing despite the large sequencing depth. Because the study included a small number of donors, the genetic and exposure-history diversity represented was limited. Based on pairwise subsampling, the degree of clonotype sharing among donors was expected to be affected by sequencing depth.

From the germline V gene, CDR1 is SGHTA and CDR2 is FQGNSA. The CDR3 holds 13 amino acids from the cysteine to the phenylalanine. The retained sequence is limited to the CDR3, 39 bases, with the frame set at the first base. At the junction V is shortened by 5 bases and J by 2 bases, with 8 bases in between. The donors were healthy, HIV-negative adults who had no recently reported acute infections or vaccinations. All donors were Caucasian adults living in Nashville, Tennessee, USA. CD4+ T cells were enriched through magnetic negative selection, after which naive cells were positively selected on CD45RA and the remaining negative fraction served as the memory subset. Blood was obtained by leukapheresis, after which PBMCs were separated by Ficoll-Histopaque density gradient centrifugation and cryopreserved in liquid nitrogen vapor phase. Analytical flow cytometry was used to check the purity and quantity of every magnetically sorted T cell population. Genomic DNA was isolated from each sorted fraction and quantified by UV absorbance on a Nanodrop 2000c.

Sequences were obtained from naive CD4+ T cells sorted from blood. The cell subset or site label corresponds to: CD45RA+ positively selected. The sequence was collected from a man aged 30-40 years in good health. The chain joins TRBV7-2 to TRBJ2-3; confidence is insufficient to name the D gene. The CDR3 reads CASSHPNTDTQYF. The DNA is as follows: TGTGCCAGCAGCCATCCAAACACAGATACGCAGTATTTT.